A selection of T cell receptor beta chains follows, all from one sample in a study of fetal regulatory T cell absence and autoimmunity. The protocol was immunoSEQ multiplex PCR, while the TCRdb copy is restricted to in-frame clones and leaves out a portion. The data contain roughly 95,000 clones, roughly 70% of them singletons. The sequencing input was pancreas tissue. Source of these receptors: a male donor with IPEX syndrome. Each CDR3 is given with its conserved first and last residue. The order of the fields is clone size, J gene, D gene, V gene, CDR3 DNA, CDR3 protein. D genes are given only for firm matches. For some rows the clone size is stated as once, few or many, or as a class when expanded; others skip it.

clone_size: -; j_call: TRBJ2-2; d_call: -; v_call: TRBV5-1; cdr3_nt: TGCGCCAGCAGCTCGGGACTGCCCAACACCGGGGAGCTGTTTTTT; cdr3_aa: CASSSGLPNTGELFF
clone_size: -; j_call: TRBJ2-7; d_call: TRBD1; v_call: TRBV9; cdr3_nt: TGTGCCAGCAGCGTAGGGGGACAGGGGGCGGAAGAGCAGTACTTC; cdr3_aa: CASSVGGQGAEEQYF
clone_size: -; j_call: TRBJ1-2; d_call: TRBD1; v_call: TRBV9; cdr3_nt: TGTGCCAGCAACGGACAGGGGGCGGATGGCTACACCTTC; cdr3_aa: CASNGQGADGYTF
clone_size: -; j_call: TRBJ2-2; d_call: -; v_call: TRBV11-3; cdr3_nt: TGTGCCAGCAGCAAGGGGGTAGCGAACACCGGGGAGCTGTTTTTT; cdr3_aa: CASSKGVANTGELFF
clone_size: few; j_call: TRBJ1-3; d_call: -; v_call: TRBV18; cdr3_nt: TGTGCCAGCTCACCCGGTCACTCTGGAAACACCATATATTTT; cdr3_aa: CASSPGHSGNTIYF
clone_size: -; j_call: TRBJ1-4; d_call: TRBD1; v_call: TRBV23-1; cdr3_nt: TGCGCCAGCAGTCACTTCCTCGACAGGGATGAGGAAAAACTGTTTTTT; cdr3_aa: CASSHFLDRDEEKLFF
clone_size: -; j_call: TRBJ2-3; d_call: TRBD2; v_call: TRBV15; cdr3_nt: TGTGCCACCAGCAGAGGTAGCGGGGGTACCACAGATACGCAGTATTTT; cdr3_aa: CATSRGSGGTTDTQYF
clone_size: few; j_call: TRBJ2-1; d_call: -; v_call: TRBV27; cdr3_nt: TGTGCCAGCAGTCCCATAGCCTCGGCAGGGGCGAATGAGCAGTTCTTC; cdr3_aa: CASSPIASAGANEQFF
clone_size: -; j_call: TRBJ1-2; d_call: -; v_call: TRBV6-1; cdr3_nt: TGTGCCAGCAGCGAACCAGGGTATGGCTACACCTTC; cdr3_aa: CASSEPGYGYTF
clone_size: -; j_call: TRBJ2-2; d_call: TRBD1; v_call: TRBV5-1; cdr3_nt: TGCGCCAGCAGCCCACTACAGGGGAACGGGGAGCTGTTTTTT; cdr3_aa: CASSPLQGNGELFF
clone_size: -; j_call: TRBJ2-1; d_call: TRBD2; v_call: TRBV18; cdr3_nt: TGTGCCAGCTCACCACTAGCGGGAGCCTACAATGAGCAGTTCTTC; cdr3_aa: CASSPLAGAYNEQFF
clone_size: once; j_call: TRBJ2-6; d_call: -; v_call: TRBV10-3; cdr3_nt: TGTGCCATCAGTGAGGGTCCCGGGGCCAACGTCCTGACTTTC; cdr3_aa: CAISEGPGANVLTF
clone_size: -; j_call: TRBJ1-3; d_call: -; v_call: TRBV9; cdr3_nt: TGTGCCAGCAGCGTAGGGGTCTCTGGAAACACCATATATTTT; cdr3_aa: CASSVGVSGNTIYF
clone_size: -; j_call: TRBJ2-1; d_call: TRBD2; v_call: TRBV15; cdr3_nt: TGTGCCACCAGCAGAGATGTGTCCAAGCGGGACTCCTACAATGAGCAGTTCTTC; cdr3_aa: CATSRDVSKRDSYNEQFF
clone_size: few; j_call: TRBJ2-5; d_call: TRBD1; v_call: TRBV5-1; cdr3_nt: TGCGCCAGCAGCCTGGACAGGGGTAGGGAAGAGACCCAGTACTTC; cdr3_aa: CASSLDRGREETQYF
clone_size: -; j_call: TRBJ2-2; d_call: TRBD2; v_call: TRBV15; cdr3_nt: TGTGCCACCAGTAAGGGACTAGGATCTACCGGGGAGCTGTTTTTT; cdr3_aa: CATSKGLGSTGELFF
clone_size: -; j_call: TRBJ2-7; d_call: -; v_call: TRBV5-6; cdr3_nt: TGTGCCAGCAGCTTGCTTTGGCAGGGAAGAAACGACGAGCAGTACTTC; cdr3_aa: CASSLLWQGRNDEQYF
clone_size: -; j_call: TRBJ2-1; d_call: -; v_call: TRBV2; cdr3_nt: TGTGCCAGCAGGGGGGCAGGGCGAAATGAGCAGTTCTTC; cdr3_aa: CASRGAGRNEQFF
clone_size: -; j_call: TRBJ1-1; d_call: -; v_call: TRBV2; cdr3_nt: TGTGCCAGCAGTGAGGAGGGTCCCACTGAAGCTTTCTTT; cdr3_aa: CASSEEGPTEAFF
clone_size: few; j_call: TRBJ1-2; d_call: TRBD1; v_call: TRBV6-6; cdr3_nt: TGTGCCAGCACTCTTGGGACAGCCTATGGCTACACCTTC; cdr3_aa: CASTLGTAYGYTF
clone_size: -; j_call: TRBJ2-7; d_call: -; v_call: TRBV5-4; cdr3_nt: TGTGCCAGCAGCTCAACCGTGGGGCTGGGCTCCTACGAGCAGTACTTC; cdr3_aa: CASSSTVGLGSYEQYF
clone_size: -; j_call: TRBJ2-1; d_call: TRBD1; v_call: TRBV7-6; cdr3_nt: TGTGCCAGCAGCTTAGTTTGGCAGGGGGAATACAATGAGCAGTTCTTC; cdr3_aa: CASSLVWQGEYNEQFF
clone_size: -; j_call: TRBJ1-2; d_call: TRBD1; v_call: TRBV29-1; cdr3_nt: TGCAGCGTTGAGGTTTCGGGGGACAGGGCGTATGGCTACACCTTC; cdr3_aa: CSVEVSGDRAYGYTF
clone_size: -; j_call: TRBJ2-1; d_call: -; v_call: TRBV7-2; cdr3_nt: TGTGCCAGCAGCTTAGAGTGGGGGATATGGGAGCAGTTCTTC; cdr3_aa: CASSLEWGIWEQFF
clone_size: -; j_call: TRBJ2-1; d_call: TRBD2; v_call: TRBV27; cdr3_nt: TGTGCCAGCAGTTTCCCTTATCCAGCGGGGGGGCGCGAGCAGTTCTTC; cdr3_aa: CASSFPYPAGGREQFF
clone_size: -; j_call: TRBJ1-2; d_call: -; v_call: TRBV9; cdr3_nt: TGTGCCAGCAGCGTAGAGGGAGACAACTATGGCTACACCTTC; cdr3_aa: CASSVEGDNYGYTF
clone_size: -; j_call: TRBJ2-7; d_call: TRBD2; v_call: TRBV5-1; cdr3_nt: TGCGCCAGCAGCTTGACAGGGACTAGCGGGAGCGAGCAGTACTTC; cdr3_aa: CASSLTGTSGSEQYF
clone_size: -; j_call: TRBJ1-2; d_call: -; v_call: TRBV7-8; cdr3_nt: TGTGCCAGCAGCTTAGCGAACATTAACTATGGCTACACCTTC; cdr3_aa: CASSLANINYGYTF
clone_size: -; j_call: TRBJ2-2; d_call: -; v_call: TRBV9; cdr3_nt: TGTGCCAGCAGCGTCTATTGGGGACGGGAGACGCGAACCGGGGAGCTGTTTTTT; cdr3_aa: CASSVYWGRETRTGELFF
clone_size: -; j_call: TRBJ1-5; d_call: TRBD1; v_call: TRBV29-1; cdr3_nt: TGCAGCGTTGCAACAGGGACAGAGGTTCAGCCCCAGCATTTT; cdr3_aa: CSVATGTEVQPQHF
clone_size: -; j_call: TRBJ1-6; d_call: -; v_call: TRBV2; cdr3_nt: TGTGCCAGCACGGCAGGGGAGTCACCCCTCCACTTT; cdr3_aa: CASTAGESPLHF
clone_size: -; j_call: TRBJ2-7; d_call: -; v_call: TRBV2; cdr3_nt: TGTGCCAGCAAGAGTTACGAGCAGTACTTC; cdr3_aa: CASKSYEQYF
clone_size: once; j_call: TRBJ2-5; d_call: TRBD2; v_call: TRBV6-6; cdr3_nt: TGTGCCAGCAGTTACGGACTAGCGGAAGAGACCCAGTACTTC; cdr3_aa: CASSYGLAEETQYF
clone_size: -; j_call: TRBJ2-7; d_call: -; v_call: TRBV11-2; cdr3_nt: TGTGCCAGCAGCTTAGATACCGCCTACGAGCAGTACTTC; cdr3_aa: CASSLDTAYEQYF
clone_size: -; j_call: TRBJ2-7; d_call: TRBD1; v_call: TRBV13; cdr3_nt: TGTGCCAGCAGCTTAGACAGGGGTGGGCAGTACTTC; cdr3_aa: CASSLDRGGQYF
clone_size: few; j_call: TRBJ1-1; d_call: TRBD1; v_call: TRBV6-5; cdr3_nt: TGTGCCAGCAGTACCGACAGGGGGACTGAAGCTTTCTTT; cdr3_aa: CASSTDRGTEAFF
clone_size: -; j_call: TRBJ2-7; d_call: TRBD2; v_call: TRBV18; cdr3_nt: TGTGCCAGCTCACCAGGATCAGGGACTAGCGCCTACGAGCAGTACTTC; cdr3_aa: CASSPGSGTSAYEQYF
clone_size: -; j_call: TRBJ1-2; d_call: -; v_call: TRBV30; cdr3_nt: TGTGCCTGGAGTCCGGGCAAAAACTATGGCTACACCTTC; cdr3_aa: CAWSPGKNYGYTF
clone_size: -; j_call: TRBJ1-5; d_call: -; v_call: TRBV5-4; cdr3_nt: TGTGCCAGCAGCTTGATCGGCAGGGCGGCTGGGAGCAATCAGCCCCAGCATTTT; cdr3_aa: CASSLIGRAAGSNQPQHF
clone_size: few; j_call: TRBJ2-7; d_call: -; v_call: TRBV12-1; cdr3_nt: TGTGCCAGCACCTTCGGAACGTCGAGACTGGACGAGCAGTACTTC; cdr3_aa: CASTFGTSRLDEQYF
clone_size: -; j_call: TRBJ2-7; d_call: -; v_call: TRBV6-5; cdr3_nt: TGTGCCAGCAGTCGTAGCGAACCCTACGAGCAGTACTTC; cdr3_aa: CASSRSEPYEQYF
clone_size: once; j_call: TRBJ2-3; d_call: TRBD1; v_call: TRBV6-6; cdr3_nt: TGTGCCAGCGGGGGACAGGGGGCAGATACGCAGTATTTT; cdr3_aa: CASGGQGADTQYF
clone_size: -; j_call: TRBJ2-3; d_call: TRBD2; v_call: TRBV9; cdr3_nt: TGTGCCAGCAGCCCGAGACTAGCGGGGAGCACAGATACGCAGTATTTT; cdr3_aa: CASSPRLAGSTDTQYF
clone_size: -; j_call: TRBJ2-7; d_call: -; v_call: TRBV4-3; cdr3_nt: TGCGCCAGCAGCCAGCTTTGGGGGGGGCCTAACGAGCAGTACTTC; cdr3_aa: CASSQLWGGPNEQYF
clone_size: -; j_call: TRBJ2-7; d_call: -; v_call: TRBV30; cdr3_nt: TGTGCCTTTAGCGACTTCCAAGCGACCGGTTACGAGCAGTACTTC; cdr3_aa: CAFSDFQATGYEQYF
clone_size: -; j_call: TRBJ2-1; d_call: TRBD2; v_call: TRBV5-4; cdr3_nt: TGTGCCAGCAGCCTCGCTAGCGGCCCTAGGGACAATGAGCAGTTCTTC; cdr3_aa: CASSLASGPRDNEQFF
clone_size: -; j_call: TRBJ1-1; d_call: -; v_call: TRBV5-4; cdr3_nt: TGTGCCAGCAGCTTCCCAGGCCCCAGAGACACTGAAGCTTTCTTT; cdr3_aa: CASSFPGPRDTEAFF
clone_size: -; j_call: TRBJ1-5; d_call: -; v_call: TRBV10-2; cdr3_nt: TGCGCCAGCAGTGCGAACGAGGTTATTCAGCCCCAGCATTTT; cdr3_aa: CASSANEVIQPQHF